The rows below give T cell receptor beta chains drawn from one sample of a study of identical twins. TCRdb reprocessed the 5' RACE reads via MiXCR and lists one record per CDR3 protein. The table includes more than 1.5 million distinct CDR3 sequences, 32% detected once. The sample comprised cord blood. The source is a newborn girl in good health. The CDR3 runs from the conserved cysteine through the conserved F or W. The D gene is left open where the match is weak.

j_call: TRBJ2-7
d_call: .
v_call: TRBV20-1
cdr3_aa: CSASADNPPNYEQYF

j_call: TRBJ1-3
d_call: TRBD1
v_call: TRBV25-1
cdr3_aa: CASSFPTGARNTIYF

j_call: TRBJ2-1
d_call: TRBD2
v_call: TRBV6-9
cdr3_aa: CASSYMAGLAYNEQFF

j_call: TRBJ2-1
d_call: .
v_call: TRBV20-1
cdr3_aa: CSAPKPGTGYNEQFF

j_call: TRBJ2-1
d_call: .
v_call: TRBV27
cdr3_aa: CVGTPNKYYNEQFF

j_call: TRBJ2-3
d_call: .
v_call: TRBV6-5
cdr3_aa: CASGKNSGITDTQYF

j_call: TRBJ2-7
d_call: TRBD2
v_call: TRBV6-1
cdr3_aa: CASLPGLPSYEQYF

j_call: TRBJ1-1
d_call: .
v_call: TRBV5-1
cdr3_aa: CASSLVAGSTEAFF

j_call: TRBJ1-6
d_call: TRBD1
v_call: TRBV6-6
cdr3_aa: CASSATGGGKNSPLHF

j_call: TRBJ2-3
d_call: TRBD2
v_call: TRBV4-2
cdr3_aa: CASSSGLPGSDTQYF

j_call: TRBJ2-2
d_call: TRBD1
v_call: TRBV12-3/TRBV12-4
cdr3_aa: CASTLKAGQGAGELFF

j_call: TRBJ2-1
d_call: .
v_call: TRBV28
cdr3_aa: CASITRGDRSYNEQFF

j_call: TRBJ2-2
d_call: TRBD1
v_call: TRBV12-3/TRBV12-4
cdr3_aa: CASRSSRDRWFAGELFF

j_call: TRBJ2-7
d_call: .
v_call: TRBV6-5
cdr3_aa: CASSYDRTYEQYF

j_call: TRBJ2-7
d_call: .
v_call: TRBV28
cdr3_aa: CASSLRGLVYNEQYF

j_call: TRBJ1-2
d_call: .
v_call: TRBV9
cdr3_aa: CALGGYTF

j_call: TRBJ1-1
d_call: .
v_call: TRBV12-3/TRBV12-4
cdr3_aa: CASSSSLLYDTEAFF

j_call: TRBJ2-1
d_call: .
v_call: TRBV20-1
cdr3_aa: CSATRLLRGGEQFF

j_call: TRBJ1-2
d_call: .
v_call: TRBV5-1
cdr3_aa: CASSTDGSYGYTF

j_call: TRBJ2-5
d_call: TRBD1
v_call: TRBV5-5
cdr3_aa: CASIPGQGEETQYF

j_call: TRBJ2-7
d_call: TRBD1
v_call: TRBV20-1
cdr3_aa: CSAPGRGDRAYEQYF

j_call: TRBJ2-2
d_call: TRBD2
v_call: TRBV7-2
cdr3_aa: CASSPRLAPGELFF

j_call: TRBJ2-5
d_call: .
v_call: TRBV7-9
cdr3_aa: CASSLAEKETQYF

j_call: TRBJ1-6
d_call: TRBD1
v_call: TRBV5-6
cdr3_aa: CASSFGTGVNSPLHF

j_call: TRBJ1-6
d_call: .
v_call: TRBV18
cdr3_aa: CASSPLQDKGSPLHF

j_call: TRBJ1-1
d_call: .
v_call: TRBV5-1
cdr3_aa: CASSFWEGRTEAFF

j_call: TRBJ2-7
d_call: TRBD2
v_call: TRBV6-1
cdr3_aa: CASWGTSGTEQYF

j_call: TRBJ2-7
d_call: TRBD2
v_call: TRBV3-1
cdr3_aa: CASSQDPRLAGYEQYF

j_call: TRBJ2-1
d_call: TRBD2
v_call: TRBV20-1
cdr3_aa: CSAREPSGTLSYNEQFF

j_call: TRBJ2-2
d_call: TRBD2
v_call: TRBV7-6
cdr3_aa: CASSQGTSLNTGELFF